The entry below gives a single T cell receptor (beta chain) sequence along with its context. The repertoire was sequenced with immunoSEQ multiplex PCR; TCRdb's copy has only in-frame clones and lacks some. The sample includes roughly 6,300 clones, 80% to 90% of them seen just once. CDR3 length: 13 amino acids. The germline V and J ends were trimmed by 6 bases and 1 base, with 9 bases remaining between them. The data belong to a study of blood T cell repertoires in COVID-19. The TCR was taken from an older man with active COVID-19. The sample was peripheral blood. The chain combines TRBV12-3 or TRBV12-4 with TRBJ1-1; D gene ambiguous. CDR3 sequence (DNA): TGTGCCAGCAGCTCCACTCAGAACACTGAAGCTTTCTTT. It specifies CASSSTQNTEAFF.